This T cell receptor (beta chain) comes out of a study of T cells in Graves' hyperthyroidism and ophthalmopathy. Study results and limitations: By a 13 V-J model, ophthalmopathy was set apart from stable hyperthyroidism.

Stable hyperthyroidism: no ophthalmopathy progression over 18 months of follow-up. Newly diagnosed patients aged 18 to 65 had hyperthyroidism of under 2 months' duration. Out of less than 12 ml of fresh peripheral blood came the PBMCs. It was RNA transcripts that yielded the amplified TCR beta CDR3 regions. A first-round RT-PCR of the TCR CDR3 used the HTBI primer set. MiXCR was run by TCRdb on the multiplex PCR reads, yielding one entry per CDR3 protein. The data contain 370,000 or so distinct CDR3 sequences, 25% of them singletons. The CDR3 is 16 amino acids. The V and J ends lost 4 bases and 8 bases, in that order; junction bases with no gene match: 10. CDR1 is SGHTS and CDR2 is YDEGEE in the germline V gene. A note on this clonotype: Its matching antigen is unknown.

V gene TRBV5-8 combines with J gene TRBJ2-1; 12 bases line up with TRBD2. The origin of this receptor is a man aged 45 to 65 with Graves' hyperthyroidism. Sample: blood. In nucleotides, the CDR3 is TGTGCCAGCAGCCTCGCCGGACTAGCGGGAAGATATGAGCAGTTCTTC. Translated: CASSLAGLAGRYEQFF.